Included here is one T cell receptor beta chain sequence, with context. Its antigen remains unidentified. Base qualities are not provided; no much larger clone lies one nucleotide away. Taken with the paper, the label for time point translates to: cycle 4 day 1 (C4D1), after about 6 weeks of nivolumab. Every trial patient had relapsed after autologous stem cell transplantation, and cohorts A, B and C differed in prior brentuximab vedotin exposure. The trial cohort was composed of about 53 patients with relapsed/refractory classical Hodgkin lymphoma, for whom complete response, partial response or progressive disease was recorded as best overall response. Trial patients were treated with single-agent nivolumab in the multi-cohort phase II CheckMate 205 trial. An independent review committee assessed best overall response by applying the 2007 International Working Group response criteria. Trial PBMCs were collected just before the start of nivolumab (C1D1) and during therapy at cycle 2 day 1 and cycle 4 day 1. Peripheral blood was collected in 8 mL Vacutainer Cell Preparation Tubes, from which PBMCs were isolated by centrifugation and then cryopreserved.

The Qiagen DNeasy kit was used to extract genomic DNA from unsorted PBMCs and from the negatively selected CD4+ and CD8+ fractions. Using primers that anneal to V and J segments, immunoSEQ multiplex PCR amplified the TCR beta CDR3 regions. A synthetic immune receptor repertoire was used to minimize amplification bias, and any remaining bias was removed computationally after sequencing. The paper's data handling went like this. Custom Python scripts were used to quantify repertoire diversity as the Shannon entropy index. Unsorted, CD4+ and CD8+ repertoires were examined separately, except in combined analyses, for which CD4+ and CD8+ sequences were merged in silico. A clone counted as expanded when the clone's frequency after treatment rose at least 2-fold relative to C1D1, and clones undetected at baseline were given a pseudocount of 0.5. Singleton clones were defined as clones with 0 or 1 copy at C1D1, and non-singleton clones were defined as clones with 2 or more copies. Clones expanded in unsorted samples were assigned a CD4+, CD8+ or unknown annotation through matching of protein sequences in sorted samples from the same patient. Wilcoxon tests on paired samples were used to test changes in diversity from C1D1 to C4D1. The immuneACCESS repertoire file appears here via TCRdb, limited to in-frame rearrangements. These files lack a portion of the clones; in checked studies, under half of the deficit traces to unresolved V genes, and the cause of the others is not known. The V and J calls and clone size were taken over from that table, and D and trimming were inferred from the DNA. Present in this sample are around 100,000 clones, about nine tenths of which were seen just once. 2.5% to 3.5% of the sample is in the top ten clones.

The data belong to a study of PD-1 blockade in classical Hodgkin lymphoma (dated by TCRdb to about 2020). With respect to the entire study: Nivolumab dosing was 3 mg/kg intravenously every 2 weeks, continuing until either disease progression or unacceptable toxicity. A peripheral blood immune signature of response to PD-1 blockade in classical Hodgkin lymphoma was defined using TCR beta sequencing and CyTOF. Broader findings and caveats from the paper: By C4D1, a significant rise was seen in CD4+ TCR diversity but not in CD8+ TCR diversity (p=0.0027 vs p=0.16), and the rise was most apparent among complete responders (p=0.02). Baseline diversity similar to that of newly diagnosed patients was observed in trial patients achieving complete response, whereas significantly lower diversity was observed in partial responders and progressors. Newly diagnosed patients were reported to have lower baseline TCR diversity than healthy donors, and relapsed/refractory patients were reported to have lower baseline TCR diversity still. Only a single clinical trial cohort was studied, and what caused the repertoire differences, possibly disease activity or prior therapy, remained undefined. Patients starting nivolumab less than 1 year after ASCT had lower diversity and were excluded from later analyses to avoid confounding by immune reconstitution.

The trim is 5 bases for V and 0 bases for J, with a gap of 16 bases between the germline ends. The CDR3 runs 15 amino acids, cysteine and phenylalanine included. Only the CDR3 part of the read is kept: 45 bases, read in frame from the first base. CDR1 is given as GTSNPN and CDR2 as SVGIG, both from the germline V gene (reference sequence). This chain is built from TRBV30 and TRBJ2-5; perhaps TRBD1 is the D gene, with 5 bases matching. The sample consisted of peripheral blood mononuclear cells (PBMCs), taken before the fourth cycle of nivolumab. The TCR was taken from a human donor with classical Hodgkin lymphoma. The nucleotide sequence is TGTGCCTGGGCCGCAGGGAACACCAACCAAGAGACCCAGTACTTC. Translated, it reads CAWAAGNTNQETQYF.